The clone carrying this T cell receptor beta chain was counted once. With 6 bases clipped from V and 4 bases from J, the junction kept 22 bases outside the gene matches. The germline CDR1 and CDR2 sequences are SGHRS and YFSETQ. This CDR3 contains 20 residues. These data are taken from a study of blood T cell repertoires in COVID-19. Across the whole study: Acute-phase and convalescent COVID-19 samples originated in the United States, Italy and Spain. T cells, B-cell-depleted T cells, or PBMCs provided the cDNA or gDNA that served as material.

As processed by the authors: Reference gene primer amplification gave nucleated cell count estimates. The data were produced by immunoSEQ multiplex PCR, yet TCRdb's version contains in-frame clones alone and is incomplete. The D gene and trimming were derived from the DNA, and the V and J assignments and clone size from that table. The profile shows around 130,000 clones, about 86% of them singletons. Sequencing was done on a sample of peripheral blood. This chain uses TRBV5-1 with TRBJ2-1; TRBD2 aligns across 10 bases. This clonotype was sampled from a woman aged 45-59 years who had recovered from COVID-19. CDR3 amino acids: CASTLVFSSSGRAYYNEQFF. CDR3 in DNA: TGCGCCAGCACCCTTGTCTTTAGCTCCAGCGGGAGGGCCTATTACAATGAGCAGTTCTTC.